These T cell receptor beta chains were read from a single sample in a study of graft-versus-host responses after intestinal transplantation. The antigens for these receptors are not known. TCRdb's table, derived via immunoSEQ multiplex PCR, lists solely in-frame clones and lacks some. The repertoire includes 80,000 to 100,000 clones, roughly 89% of them detected once, and roughly 0.37% sits in the top ten. The sequenced sample was unstimulated CD4+ T cells sorted from spleen or lymph node cells, obtained before intestinal transplant. These receptors all stem from a human donor who received an intestinal transplant. The CDR3 runs from the conserved cysteine through the conserved F or W. The order of the fields is J gene, clone size, D gene, V gene, CDR3 protein, CDR3 DNA. D genes are given only for firm matches. Size tells how often a clone was seen (once, few, many) or the class of an expanded clone, and some rows leave it out.

j_call: TRBJ1-1
clone_size: .
d_call: .
v_call: TRBV28
cdr3_aa: CASSLGAEYEAFF
cdr3_nt: TGTGCCAGCAGTTTAGGGGCAGAGTATGAAGCTTTCTTT

j_call: TRBJ2-1
clone_size: .
d_call: .
v_call: TRBV10-2
cdr3_aa: CASSMSGYEQFF
cdr3_nt: TGCGCCAGCAGTATGAGCGGGTATGAGCAGTTCTTC

j_call: TRBJ1-4
clone_size: few
d_call: TRBD1
v_call: TRBV16
cdr3_aa: CASSRQGGRLEKLFF
cdr3_nt: TGTGCCAGCAGCCGACAGGGCGGACGGTTAGAAAAACTGTTTTTT

j_call: TRBJ2-7
clone_size: few
d_call: .
v_call: TRBV15
cdr3_aa: CATSRTTGSYEQYF
cdr3_nt: TGTGCCACCAGCAGAACGACAGGCTCCTACGAGCAGTACTTC

j_call: TRBJ1-5
clone_size: .
d_call: .
v_call: TRBV12-2
cdr3_aa: CASRFLTPGQGSSNQPQHF
cdr3_nt: TGTGCAAGTCGCTTTCTTACCCCGGGACAGGGTAGCAGTAATCAGCCCCAGCATTTT

j_call: TRBJ2-7
clone_size: .
d_call: TRBD2
v_call: TRBV18
cdr3_aa: CASTPTSGRGDEQYF
cdr3_nt: TGTGCCAGCACGCCGACTAGCGGGAGGGGGGACGAGCAGTACTTC

j_call: TRBJ2-1
clone_size: .
d_call: TRBD2
v_call: TRBV28
cdr3_aa: CASSLISGLAGSYNEQFF
cdr3_nt: TGTGCCAGCAGTCTGATCTCAGGTCTAGCGGGCTCCTACAATGAGCAGTTCTTC

j_call: TRBJ1-2
clone_size: .
d_call: .
v_call: TRBV7-8
cdr3_aa: CASSSGGRYTF
cdr3_nt: TGTGCCAGCAGCTCGGGGGGCCGCTACACCTTC

j_call: TRBJ1-2
clone_size: .
d_call: TRBD1
v_call: TRBV18
cdr3_aa: CASSPGTGQRYGYTF
cdr3_nt: TGTGCCAGCTCACCAGGGACAGGCCAACGCTATGGCTACACCTTC

j_call: TRBJ2-7
clone_size: .
d_call: TRBD1
v_call: TRBV28
cdr3_aa: CASSLGGQGKSYEQYF
cdr3_nt: TGTGCCAGCAGTTTAGGAGGACAGGGAAAATCCTACGAGCAGTACTTC

j_call: TRBJ2-2
clone_size: .
d_call: TRBD1
v_call: TRBV6-1
cdr3_aa: CASSATGTGVTGELFF
cdr3_nt: TGTGCCAGCAGTGCAACCGGGACAGGGGTAACCGGGGAGCTGTTTTTT

j_call: TRBJ1-2
clone_size: .
d_call: TRBD1
v_call: TRBV28
cdr3_aa: CASSQGDKGYTF
cdr3_nt: TGTGCCAGCAGTCAGGGGGACAAAGGCTACACCTTC

j_call: TRBJ2-1
clone_size: .
d_call: .
v_call: TRBV28
cdr3_aa: CASSTPAGRNEQFF
cdr3_nt: TGTGCCAGCAGTACCCCCGCGGGGCGGAATGAGCAGTTCTTC

j_call: TRBJ1-1
clone_size: .
d_call: .
v_call: TRBV10-3
cdr3_aa: CAISDSDRRNTEAFF
cdr3_nt: TGTGCCATCAGTGACTCCGACAGGCGGAACACTGAAGCTTTCTTT

j_call: TRBJ1-1
clone_size: .
d_call: .
v_call: TRBV5-1
cdr3_aa: CASSLWGQGDTEAFF
cdr3_nt: TGCGCCAGCAGCTTGTGGGGGCAGGGAGACACTGAAGCTTTCTTT

j_call: TRBJ2-7
clone_size: .
d_call: TRBD2
v_call: TRBV28
cdr3_aa: CASTARGGPVVLLGEQYF
cdr3_nt: TGTGCCAGCACCGCTCGCGGGGGGCCCGTGGTCCTACTGGGCGAGCAGTACTTC

j_call: TRBJ2-7
clone_size: .
d_call: TRBD1
v_call: TRBV28
cdr3_aa: CASSSPYRGPYEQYF
cdr3_nt: TGTGCCAGCAGTTCCCCTTACAGGGGGCCCTACGAGCAGTACTTC